This T cell receptor (beta chain) came from a study of blood T cell repertoires in COVID-19. Study at large: COVID-19 samples collected from the United States, Italy and Spain covered acute and convalescent phases. PBMCs, B-cell-depleted T cells, or T cells were the source of the cDNA or gDNA that made up the material.

Only one count was recorded for this clone. Trimming removed 4 bases from V and 6 bases from J; junction bases left unmatched: 6. The CDR3 consists of 13 residues. CDR1 SGHRS and CDR2 YFSETQ come from the germline V gene. Measured with immunoSEQ multiplex PCR; TCRdb has only the in-frame clones, and not every one. The sample yields 110,000 to 150,000 clones, about four fifths seen once. The receptor comes from a human donor in a cohort sampled during active COVID-19. The chain recombines TRBV5-1 with TRBJ1-1, with 7 bases aligning to TRBD1. The sequencing sample was made of peripheral blood. CDR3 residues: CASSPRGVAEAFF. In nucleotides, the CDR3 is TGCGCCAGCAGCCCCAGGGGGGTCGCTGAAGCTTTCTTT.